This TCR beta chain comes out of a study of cytomegalovirus exposure and HLA in healthy donors. About this clone itself: Its cognate antigen is unknown.

Germline V gene sequence: CDR1 SGHDN, CDR2 FVKESK. V was clipped by 3 bases and J by 3 bases, with 15 bases between them. This CDR3 has 16 amino acids. The study, taken as a whole, reports: Across donors, presence/absence analyses took sequencing depth to be roughly uniform. For most TCR beta V segments, an earlier analysis put the productive rate at about 87% or about 30% of the time. Likely technical artifact: a cluster of highly shared sequence variants. An analysis was carried out later, and it reportedly showed fewer N-insertions in an Asian-associated ancestry cluster than the approximately 670-donor mean.

The PCR contained 60 Vbeta and 13 Jbeta primers. TCRdb's table, derived via immunoSEQ multiplex PCR, lists solely in-frame clones and lacks some. Seen here are around 140,000 clones, 65% to 90% observed once, and the top ten hold roughly 2.9%. The clonotype comes from a woman in her twenties or thirties in good health and CMV-seronegative. The sample consisted of PBMCs. The chain has TRBV14 and TRBJ2-1; tentatively, D is TRBD2 (6 bases). The CDR3 DNA reads TGTGCCAGCAGCCAGTTCCGCGGGACTCACTACAATGAGCAGTTCTTC. It translates to CASSQFRGTHYNEQFF.